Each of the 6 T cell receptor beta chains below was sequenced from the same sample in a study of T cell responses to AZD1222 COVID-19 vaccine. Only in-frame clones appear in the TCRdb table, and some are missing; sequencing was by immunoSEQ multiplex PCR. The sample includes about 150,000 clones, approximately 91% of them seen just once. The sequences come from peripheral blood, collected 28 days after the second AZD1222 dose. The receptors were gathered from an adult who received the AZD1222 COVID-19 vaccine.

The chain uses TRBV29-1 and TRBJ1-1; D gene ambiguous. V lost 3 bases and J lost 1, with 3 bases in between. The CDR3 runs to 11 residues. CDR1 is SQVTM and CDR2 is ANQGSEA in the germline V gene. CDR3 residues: CSVEGNTEAFF. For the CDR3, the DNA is TGCAGCGTTGAGGGGAACACTGAAGCTTTCTTT.

This CDR3 reads CASSVGRQINTEAFF. Written as DNA, the CDR3 is TGTGCCAGCAGTGTGGGCAGGCAAATTAACACTGAAGCTTTCTTT. The rearrangement uses TRBV5-4 and TRBJ1-1; the D is unclear. V lost 5 bases, J lost 2 bases, and 16 bases lay in between. Germline lookup yields CDR1 SGHNT and CDR2 YYREEE (reference sequence). The CDR3 has 15 residues. The complete variable domain, with remaining parts taken from reference TRBV5-4 and TRBJ1-1, reads ETGVTQSPTHLIKTRGQQVTLRCSSQSGHNTVSWYQQALGQGPQFIFQYYREEENGRGNFPPRFSGLQFPNYSSELNVNALELDDSALYLCASSVGRQINTEAFFGQGTRLTVV.

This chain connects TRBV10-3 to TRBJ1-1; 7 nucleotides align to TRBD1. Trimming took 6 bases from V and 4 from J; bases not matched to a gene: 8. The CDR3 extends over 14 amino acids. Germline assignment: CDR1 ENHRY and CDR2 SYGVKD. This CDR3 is CAIRTGTSGTEAFF. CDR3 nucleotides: TGTGCCATCAGGACAGGGACCTCTGGCACTGAAGCTTTCTTT.

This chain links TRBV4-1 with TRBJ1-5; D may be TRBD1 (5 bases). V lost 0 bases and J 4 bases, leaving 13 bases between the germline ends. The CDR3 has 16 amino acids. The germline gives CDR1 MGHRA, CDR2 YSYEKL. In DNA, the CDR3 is TGCGCCAGCAGCCAAGATATCAGACAGTCAAATCAGCCCCAGCATTTT. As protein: CASSQDIRQSNQPQHF.

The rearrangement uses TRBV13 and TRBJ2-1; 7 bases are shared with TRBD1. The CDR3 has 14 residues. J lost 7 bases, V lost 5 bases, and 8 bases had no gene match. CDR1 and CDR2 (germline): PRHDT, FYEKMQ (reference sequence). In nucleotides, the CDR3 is TGTGCCAGCAGCACTCCGGGACAGACAAATGAGCAGTTCTTC. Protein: CASSTPGQTNEQFF. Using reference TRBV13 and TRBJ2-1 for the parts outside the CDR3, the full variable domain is AAGVIQSPRHLIKEKRETATLKCYPIPRHDTVYWYQQGPGQDPQFLISFYEKMQSDKGSIPDRFSAQQFSDYHSELNMSSLELGDSALYFCASSTPGQTNEQFFGPGTRLTVL.

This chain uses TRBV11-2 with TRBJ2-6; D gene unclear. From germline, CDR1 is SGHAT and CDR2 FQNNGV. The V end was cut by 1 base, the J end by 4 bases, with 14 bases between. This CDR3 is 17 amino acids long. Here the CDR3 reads CASSLAGLYAGANVLTF. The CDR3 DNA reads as TGTGCCAGCAGCTTAGCGGGTTTATATGCAGGGGCCAACGTCCTGACTTTC. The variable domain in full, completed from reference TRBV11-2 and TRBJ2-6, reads EAGVAQSPRYKIIEKRQSVAFWCNPISGHATLYWYQQILGQGPKLLIQFQNNGVVDDSQLPKDRFSAERLKGVDSTLKIQPAKLEDSAVYLCASSLAGLYAGANVLTFGAGSRLTVL.